These T cell receptor beta chains were read from a single sample in a study of vaccination and CD4 T cells after COVID-19. TCRdb called the PCR reads again in MiXCR, with one record for every CDR3 protein. The sample yields 10,000 to 15,000 distinct CDR3 sequences, over 45% seen once. No antigen is known for these receptors. Sequencing was performed on CD4+ T cells from blood, cultured in vitro. Receptor source: a human donor who had recovered from COVID-19. Both conserved end residues are part of each CDR3. D genes are given only for firm matches. Clone size is shown for a subset of rows, as once, few, many or a class of expanded clone.

d_gene,abundance,j_gene,v_gene,CDR3aa,CDR3nt
NA,NA,TRBJ1-2,TRBV12-3/TRBV12-4,CASSSSSAPYGYTF,TGTGCCAGCAGTTCCTCATCTGCCCCCTATGGCTACACCTTC
TRBD1,NA,TRBJ2-7,TRBV27,CASSRLYGQGKAYEQYF,TGTGCCAGCAGTCGACTATACGGACAGGGTAAGGCCTACGAGCAGTACTTC
NA,NA,TRBJ1-2,TRBV30,CAWTGGKGSWGYTF,TGTGCCTGGACAGGTGGAAAAGGGTCTTGGGGCTACACCTTC
TRBD1,hyperexpanded,TRBJ2-6,TRBV14,CASSQEWTGSSGANVLTF,TGTGCCAGCAGCCAAGAATGGACAGGCAGCTCTGGGGCCAACGTCCTGACTTTC
NA,NA,TRBJ1-2,TRBV10-2,CASSEGYGYTF,TGCGCCAGCAGTGAGGGGTATGGCTACACCTTC
TRBD1,few,TRBJ1-5,TRBV6-1,CASRDRVGEGPQHF,TGTGCCAGCAGAGACAGGGTAGGGGAGGGGCCCCAGCATTTT
NA,NA,TRBJ1-1,TRBV20-1,CSAPTFKGVSTEAFF,TGCAGTGCGCCCACCTTTAAGGGAGTCAGCACTGAAGCTTTCTTT
TRBD2,few,TRBJ2-1,TRBV6-2/TRBV6-3,CASRDGGSSYNEQFF,TGTGCCAGCAGGGACGGGGGGAGCTCCTACAATGAGCAGTTCTTC
TRBD1,once,TRBJ2-7,TRBV5-1,CASSLAPGGYEQYF,TGCGCCAGCAGCTTGGCCCCAGGGGGCTACGAGCAGTACTTC
NA,NA,TRBJ2-3,TRBV6-5,CASSYSTVTDTQYF,TGTGCCAGCAGTTACTCTACAGTCACAGATACGCAGTATTTT
NA,NA,TRBJ1-5,TRBV19,CASNREGLWQPQHF,TGTGCCAGCAACAGGGAGGGCCTTTGGCAGCCCCAGCATTTT
NA,once,TRBJ2-5,TRBV15,CATSRSLGRIYGETQYF,TGTGCCACCAGCAGATCGCTTGGGCGGATTTATGGTGAGACCCAGTACTTC
NA,NA,TRBJ1-6,TRBV19,CASTPWLGRDLQNSPLHF,TGTGCCAGTACCCCGTGGTTGGGGCGGGATCTTCAAAATTCACCCCTCCACTTT
NA,NA,TRBJ2-7,TRBV7-2,CASSSAYEQYF,TGTGCCAGCAGCTCAGCCTACGAGCAGTACTTC
TRBD1,NA,TRBJ1-5,TRBV6-2/TRBV6-3,CASSPGQGHQPQHF,TGTGCCAGCAGTCCGGGACAGGGTCATCAGCCCCAGCATTTT
NA,medium-sized,TRBJ2-1,TRBV5-1,CASSFTSYNEQFF,TGCGCCAGCAGCTTTACTAGCTACAATGAGCAGTTCTTC
NA,NA,TRBJ1-3,TRBV5-6,CASSLGRAGNTIYF,TGTGCCAGCAGCCTTGGCCGGGCTGGAAACACCATATATTTT
TRBD2,NA,TRBJ2-1,TRBV7-9,CASSLGWRGGLDNEQFF,TGTGCCAGCAGCTTAGGTTGGCGCGGGGGGCTCGACAATGAGCAGTTCTTC
TRBD2,NA,TRBJ2-5,TRBV5-1,CASSPRMGGNEETQYF,TGCGCCAGCAGCCCACGAATGGGGGGGAATGAGGAGACCCAGTACTTC
NA,NA,TRBJ2-5,TRBV12-3/TRBV12-4,CASSLGQLQTQYF,TGTGCCAGCAGTTTAGGTCAGCTGCAGACCCAGTACTTC
NA,NA,TRBJ2-7,TRBV21-1,CASGRGAGSYEQYF,TGTGCCAGCGGTAGAGGGGCAGGCTCCTACGAGCAGTACTTC
TRBD2,NA,TRBJ2-1,TRBV12-3/TRBV12-4,CASSFGGGAYNEQFF,TGTGCCAGCAGTTTCGGTGGGGGGGCCTACAATGAGCAGTTCTTC
TRBD2,NA,TRBJ2-1,TRBV12-3/TRBV12-4,CASSLGGAVEQFF,TGTGCCAGCAGTTTGGGAGGGGCAGTCGAGCAGTTCTTC
NA,few,TRBJ1-1,TRBV30,CAWSAGHSMNTEAFF,TGTGCCTGGAGTGCCGGACACAGCATGAACACTGAAGCTTTCTTT
NA,NA,TRBJ1-5,TRBV6-1,CASSELKYQPQHF,TGTGCCAGCAGTGAACTGAAATATCAGCCCCAGCATTTT
NA,NA,TRBJ1-5,TRBV7-8,CASSLGVDRPQHF,TGTGCCAGCAGCTTAGGGGTCGATCGGCCCCAGCATTTT
TRBD1,few,TRBJ2-2,TRBV19,CASWAGQGTLRSGELFF,TGTGCCAGCTGGGCGGGACAGGGGACATTGCGGAGCGGGGAGCTGTTTTTT
NA,NA,TRBJ1-2,TRBV11-2,CASSRDISRGDGYTF,TGTGCCAGCAGCAGAGACATCTCCCGCGGGGATGGCTACACCTTC
NA,NA,TRBJ1-1,TRBV14,CASSRTGTGHSTEAFF,TGTGCCAGCAGCCGGACGGGGACGGGACACAGCACTGAAGCTTTCTTT
NA,NA,TRBJ2-7,TRBV12-3/TRBV12-4,CASSDMGGYEQYF,TGTGCCAGCAGTGACATGGGGGGTTACGAGCAGTACTTC
NA,NA,TRBJ1-2,TRBV20-1,CSALIGNGYTF,TGCAGTGCCCTTATTGGGAACGGCTACACCTTC
NA,NA,TRBJ1-3,TRBV7-6,CASSLTTGTGTSGNTIYF,TGTGCCAGCAGCCTAACCACCGGGACGGGAACCTCTGGAAACACCATATATTTT
TRBD1,NA,TRBJ1-2,TRBV6-2/TRBV6-3,CASSSIYRGLSYGYTF,TGTGCCAGCAGTTCCATTTACAGGGGGCTAAGCTATGGCTACACCTTC
NA,few,TRBJ1-2,TRBV5-1,CASSLRAGGQLGDGYTF,TGCGCCAGCAGCTTGAGGGCTGGGGGACAACTCGGCGATGGCTACACCTTC
NA,NA,TRBJ1-2,TRBV2,CASSEGGRGRGYTF,TGTGCCAGCAGTGAGGGGGGGCGCGGTCGGGGCTACACCTTC
NA,NA,TRBJ1-1,TRBV5-1,CASSLEQGATEAFF,TGCGCCAGCAGCTTGGAACAGGGTGCCACTGAAGCTTTCTTT
TRBD1,NA,TRBJ1-2,TRBV19,CASRRGTGSYGYTF,TGTGCCAGTAGAAGGGGGACAGGATCCTATGGCTACACCTTC
TRBD1,NA,TRBJ2-5,TRBV6-2/TRBV6-3,CASSRIGQGIGLGKETQYF,TGTGCCAGCAGTCGTATTGGACAGGGGATTGGCCTGGGGAAAGAGACCCAGTACTTC
TRBD1,NA,TRBJ1-5,TRBV6-1,CASSPKGGDSHQPQHF,TGTGCCAGCAGCCCTAAGGGTGGGGACAGTCATCAGCCCCAGCATTTT
NA,NA,TRBJ1-2,TRBV7-9,CASSWGGSPFYGYTF,TGTGCCAGCAGCTGGGGTGGGTCTCCCTTTTATGGCTACACCTTC
TRBD1,NA,TRBJ1-5,TRBV19,CASSIRDRGANQPQHF,TGTGCCAGTAGTATCCGGGACAGGGGGGCCAATCAGCCCCAGCATTTT
TRBD2,NA,TRBJ2-7,TRBV24-1,CAPSTSGGWCEQYF,TGTGCCCCATCGACTAGCGGGGGATGGTGCGAGCAGTACTTC
TRBD1,NA,TRBJ1-1,TRBV12-3/TRBV12-4,CASSTGTGSNTEAFF,TGTGCCAGCAGTACCGGGACAGGGAGTAACACTGAAGCTTTCTTT
NA,medium-sized,TRBJ2-5,TRBV6-5,CASSYEGTGKAQYF,TGTGCCAGCAGTTACGAGGGGACTGGGAAGGCCCAGTACTTC
NA,NA,TRBJ1-2,TRBV6-1,CASSPPNYGYTF,TGTGCCAGCAGTCCACCTAACTATGGCTACACCTTC
TRBD1,NA,TRBJ1-2,TRBV19,CASSVTGTGGAAGYTF,TGTGCCAGTAGTGTTACCGGGACAGGGGGCGCGGCTGGCTACACCTTC
TRBD1,NA,TRBJ1-1,TRBV6-1,CASSDPGWGRQGARAFF,TGTGCCAGCAGTGACCCGGGTTGGGGCCGACAGGGAGCTCGCGCTTTCTTT
NA,NA,TRBJ1-1,TRBV11-2,CASSLDGSTEAFF,TGTGCCAGCAGCTTAGACGGAAGTACTGAAGCTTTCTTT
TRBD1,NA,TRBJ1-6,TRBV12-3/TRBV12-4,CASSLSGGAYSPLHF,TGTGCCAGCAGTCTCTCAGGGGGCGCTTATTCACCCCTCCACTTT
TRBD1,NA,TRBJ2-1,TRBV6-1,CASPRTGENNEQFF,TGTGCCAGCCCCCGGACAGGTGAAAACAATGAGCAGTTCTTC
NA,NA,TRBJ1-1,TRBV6-4,CASSVERNTEAFF,TGTGCCAGCAGTGTGGAGAGGAACACTGAAGCTTTCTTT